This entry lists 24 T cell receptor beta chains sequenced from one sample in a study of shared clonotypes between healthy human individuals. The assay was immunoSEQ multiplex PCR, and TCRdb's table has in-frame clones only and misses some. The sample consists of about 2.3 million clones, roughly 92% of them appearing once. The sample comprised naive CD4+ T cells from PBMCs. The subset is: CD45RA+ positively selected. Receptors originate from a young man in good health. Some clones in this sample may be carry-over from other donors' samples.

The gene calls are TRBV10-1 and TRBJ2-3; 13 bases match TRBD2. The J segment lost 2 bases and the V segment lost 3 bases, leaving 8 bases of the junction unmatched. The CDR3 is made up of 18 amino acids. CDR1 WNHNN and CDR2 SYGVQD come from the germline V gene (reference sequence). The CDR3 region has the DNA TGCGCCAGCAGTGACACCGGGACTAGCGGGAAGAACACAGATACGCAGTATTTT. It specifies CASSDTGTSGKNTDTQYF.

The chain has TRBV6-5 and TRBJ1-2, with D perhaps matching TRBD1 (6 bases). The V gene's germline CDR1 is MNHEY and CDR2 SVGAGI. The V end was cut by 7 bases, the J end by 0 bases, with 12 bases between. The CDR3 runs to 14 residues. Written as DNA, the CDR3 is TGTGCCAGCAAGACAGGCGCAACTAACTATGGCTACACCTTC. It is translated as CASKTGATNYGYTF.

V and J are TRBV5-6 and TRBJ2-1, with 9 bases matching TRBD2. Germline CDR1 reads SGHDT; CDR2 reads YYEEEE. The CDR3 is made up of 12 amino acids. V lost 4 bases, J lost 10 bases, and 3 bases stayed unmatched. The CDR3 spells CASSRSGREQFF. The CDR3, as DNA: TGTGCCAGCAGCAGAAGCGGGAGGGAGCAGTTCTTC.

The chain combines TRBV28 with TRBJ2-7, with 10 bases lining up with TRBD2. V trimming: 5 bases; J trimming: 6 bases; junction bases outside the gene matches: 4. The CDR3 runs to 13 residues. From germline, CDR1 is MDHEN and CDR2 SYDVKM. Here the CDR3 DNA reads TGTGCCAGCAGTGGGACTAGCGTTGGCGAGCAGTACTTC. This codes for CASSGTSVGEQYF.

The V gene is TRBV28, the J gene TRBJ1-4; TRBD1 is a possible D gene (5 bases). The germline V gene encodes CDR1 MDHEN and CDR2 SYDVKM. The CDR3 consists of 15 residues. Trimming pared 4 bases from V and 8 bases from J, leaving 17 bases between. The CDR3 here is CASSYGAAQEEKLFF. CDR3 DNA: TGTGCCAGCAGTTACGGGGCAGCCCAGGAAGAAAAACTGTTTTTT.

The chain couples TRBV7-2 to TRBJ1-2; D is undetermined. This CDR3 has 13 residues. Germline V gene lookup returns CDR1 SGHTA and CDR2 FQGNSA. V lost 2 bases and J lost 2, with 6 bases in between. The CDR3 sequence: CASSLQENYGYTF. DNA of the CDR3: TGTGCCAGCAGCTTACAGGAAAACTATGGCTACACCTTC. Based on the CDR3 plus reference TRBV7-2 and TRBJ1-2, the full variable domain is GAGVSQSPSNKVTEKGKDVELRCDPISGHTALYWYRQSLGQGLEFLIYFQGNSAPDKSGLPSDRFSAERTGGSVSTLTIQRTQQEDSAVYLCASSLQENYGYTFGSGTRLTVV.

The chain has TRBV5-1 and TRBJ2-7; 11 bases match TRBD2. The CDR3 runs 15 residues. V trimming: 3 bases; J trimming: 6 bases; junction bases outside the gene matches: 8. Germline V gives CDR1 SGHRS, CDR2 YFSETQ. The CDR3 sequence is CASSSLLAGDGEQYF. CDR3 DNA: TGCGCCAGCAGCTCGCTACTAGCGGGAGATGGCGAGCAGTACTTC. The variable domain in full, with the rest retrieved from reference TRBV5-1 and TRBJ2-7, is KAGVTQTPRYLIKTRGQQVTLSCSPISGHRSVSWYQQTPGQGLQFLFEYFSETQRNKGNFPGRFSGRQFSNSRSEMNVSTLELGDSALYLCASSSLLAGDGEQYFGPGTRLTVT.

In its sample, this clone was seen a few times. CDR3 bases: TGTGCCAGCAGCCCGGGACAGGGAGAAGAAAAACTGTTTTTT. Translation gives CASSPGQGEEKLFF. The gene calls are TRBV7-2 and TRBJ1-4, with 9 bases aligning to TRBD1. The germline CDR1 and CDR2 sequences are SGHTA and FQGNSA. Trimming removed 5 bases from V and 8 bases from J; junction bases left unmatched: 6. This CDR3 is 14 amino acids long.

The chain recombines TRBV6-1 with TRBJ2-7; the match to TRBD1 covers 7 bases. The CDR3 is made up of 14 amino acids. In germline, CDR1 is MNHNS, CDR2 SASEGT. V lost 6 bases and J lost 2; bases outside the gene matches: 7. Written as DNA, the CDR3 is TGTGCCAGCAGGGCTCACGGGACAGCCTACGAGCAGTACTTC. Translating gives CASRAHGTAYEQYF.

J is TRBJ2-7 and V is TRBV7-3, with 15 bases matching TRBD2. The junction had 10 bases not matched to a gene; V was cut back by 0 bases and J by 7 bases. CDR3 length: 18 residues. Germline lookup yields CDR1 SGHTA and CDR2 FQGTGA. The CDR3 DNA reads TGTGCCAGCAGCTTAACCAGAGGACTAGCGGGAGGGAATAGGGAGCAGTACTTC. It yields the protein CASSLTRGLAGGNREQYF.

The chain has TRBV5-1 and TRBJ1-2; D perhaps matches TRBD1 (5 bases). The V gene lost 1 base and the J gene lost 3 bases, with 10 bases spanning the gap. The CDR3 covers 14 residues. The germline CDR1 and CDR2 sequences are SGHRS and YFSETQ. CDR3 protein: CASSLLTVDYGYTF. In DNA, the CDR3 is TGCGCCAGCAGCTTGCTGACAGTAGACTATGGCTACACCTTC. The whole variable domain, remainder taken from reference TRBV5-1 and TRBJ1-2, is KAGVTQTPRYLIKTRGQQVTLSCSPISGHRSVSWYQQTPGQGLQFLFEYFSETQRNKGNFPGRFSGRQFSNSRSEMNVSTLELGDSALYLCASSLLTVDYGYTFGSGTRLTVV.

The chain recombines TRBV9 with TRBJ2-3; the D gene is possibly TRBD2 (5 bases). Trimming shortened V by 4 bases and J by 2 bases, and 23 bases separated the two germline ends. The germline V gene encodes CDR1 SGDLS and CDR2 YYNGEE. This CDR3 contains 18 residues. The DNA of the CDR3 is TGTGCCAGCAGCCCCCCTCCACTAGGACGCTCCCCCACAGATACGCAGTATTTT. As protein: CASSPPPLGRSPTDTQYF.

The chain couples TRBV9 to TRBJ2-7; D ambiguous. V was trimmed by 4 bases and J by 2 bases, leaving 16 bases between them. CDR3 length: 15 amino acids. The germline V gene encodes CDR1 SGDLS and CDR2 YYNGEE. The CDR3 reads CASSPTGPPAYEQYF. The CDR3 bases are TGTGCCAGCAGCCCCACCGGACCCCCGGCCTACGAGCAGTACTTC.

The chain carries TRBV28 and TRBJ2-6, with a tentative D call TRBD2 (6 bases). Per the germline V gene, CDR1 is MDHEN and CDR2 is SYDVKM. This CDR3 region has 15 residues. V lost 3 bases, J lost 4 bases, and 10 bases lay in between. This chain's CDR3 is CASSLSSAGANVLTF. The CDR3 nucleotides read TGTGCCAGCAGTTTGTCTAGCGCCGGGGCCAACGTCCTGACTTTC.

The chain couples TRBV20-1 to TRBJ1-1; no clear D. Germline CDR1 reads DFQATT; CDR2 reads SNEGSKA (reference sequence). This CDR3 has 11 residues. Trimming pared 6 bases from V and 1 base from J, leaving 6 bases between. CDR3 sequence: CSALANTEAFF. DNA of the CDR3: TGCAGTGCCTTAGCGAACACTGAAGCTTTCTTT.

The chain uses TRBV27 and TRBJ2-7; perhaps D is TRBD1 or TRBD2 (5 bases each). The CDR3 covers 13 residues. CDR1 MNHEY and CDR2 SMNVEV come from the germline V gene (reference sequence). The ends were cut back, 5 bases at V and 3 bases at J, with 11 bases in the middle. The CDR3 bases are TGTGCCAGCAGTCGGGACCGCTTCTACGAGCAGTACTTC. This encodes CASSRDRFYEQYF.

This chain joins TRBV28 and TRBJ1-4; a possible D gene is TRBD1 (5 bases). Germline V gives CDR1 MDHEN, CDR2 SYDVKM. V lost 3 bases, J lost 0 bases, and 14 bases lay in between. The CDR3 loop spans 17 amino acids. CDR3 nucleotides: TGTGCCAGCAGTTTGGCGGGCGCAGGGACAACTAATGAAAAACTGTTTTTT. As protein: CASSLAGAGTTNEKLFF.

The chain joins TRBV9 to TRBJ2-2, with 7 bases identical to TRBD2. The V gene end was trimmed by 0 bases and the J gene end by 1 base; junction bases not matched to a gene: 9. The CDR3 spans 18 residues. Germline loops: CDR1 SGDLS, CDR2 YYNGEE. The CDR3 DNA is TGTGCCAGCAGCGTAGTCGGCACTAGCGTAGGGAACACCGGGGAGCTGTTTTTT. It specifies CASSVVGTSVGNTGELFF.

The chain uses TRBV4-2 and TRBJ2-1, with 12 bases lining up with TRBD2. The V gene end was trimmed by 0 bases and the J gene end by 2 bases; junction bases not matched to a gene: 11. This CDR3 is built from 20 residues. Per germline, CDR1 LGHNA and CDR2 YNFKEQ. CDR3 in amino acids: CASSQDLASGRAVAYNEQFF. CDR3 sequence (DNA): TGTGCCAGCAGCCAAGATCTGGCTAGCGGGAGGGCCGTAGCCTACAATGAGCAGTTCTTC.

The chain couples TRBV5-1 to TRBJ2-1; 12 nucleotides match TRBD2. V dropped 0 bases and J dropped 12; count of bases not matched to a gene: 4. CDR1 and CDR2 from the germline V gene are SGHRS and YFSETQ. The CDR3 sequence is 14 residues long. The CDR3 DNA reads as TGCGCCAGCAGCTTGGGGACTAGCGGGACTGGGCAGTTCTTC. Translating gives CASSLGTSGTGQFF.

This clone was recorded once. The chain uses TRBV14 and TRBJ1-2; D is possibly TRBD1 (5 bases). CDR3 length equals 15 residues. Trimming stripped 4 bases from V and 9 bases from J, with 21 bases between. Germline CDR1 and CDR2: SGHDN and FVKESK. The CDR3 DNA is TGTGCCAGCAGCCCGGACCTGGGACGGCCTACAAGCTACACCTTC. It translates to CASSPDLGRPTSYTF.

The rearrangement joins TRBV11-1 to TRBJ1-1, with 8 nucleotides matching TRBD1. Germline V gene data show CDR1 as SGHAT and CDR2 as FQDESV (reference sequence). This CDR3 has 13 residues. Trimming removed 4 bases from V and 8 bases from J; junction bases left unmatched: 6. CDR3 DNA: TGTGCCAGCAGCTCCAACCGGGACAGGGAAGCTTTCTTT. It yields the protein CASSSNRDREAFF.

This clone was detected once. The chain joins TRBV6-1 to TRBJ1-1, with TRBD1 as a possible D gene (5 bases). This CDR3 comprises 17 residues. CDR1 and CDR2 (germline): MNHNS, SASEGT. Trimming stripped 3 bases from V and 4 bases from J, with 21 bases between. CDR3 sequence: CASSDVWASRGSTEAFF. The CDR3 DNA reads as TGTGCCAGCAGTGATGTCTGGGCCTCTCGGGGGTCCACTGAAGCTTTCTTT.

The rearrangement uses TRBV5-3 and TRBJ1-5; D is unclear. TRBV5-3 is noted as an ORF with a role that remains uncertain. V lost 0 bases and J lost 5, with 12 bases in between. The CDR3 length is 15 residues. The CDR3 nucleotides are TGTGCCAGAAGCTTGGAGCTCTGGGTAGATCAGCCCCAGCATTTT. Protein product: CARSLELWVDQPQHF.